This T cell receptor (beta chain) was found in a study of OX40 agonist ivuxolimab in advanced cancers. Study in general: Prior checkpoint blockade (anti-PD-1, anti-PD-L1 or anti-CTLA-4) was permitted; 35% to 50% had it.

General study results and limits: In CD8+ T cells, expanded clones were on average more numerous than in CD4+. Near-lowest levels of clonal expansion characterized partial responders at 0.1-3.0 mg/kg.

Note on this clone: Antigen unknown. Germline and junction disagree at one end, which may indicate a read error.

The CDR3 totals 14 residues. In germline, CDR1 is SGDLS, CDR2 YYNGEE. Some clones are missing from TCRdb's copy, which holds only in-frame ones; the method was immunoSEQ multiplex PCR. The sample lists 90,000 or so clones, roughly 89% occurring once. Blood got drawn at baseline, again on cycle 4 day 1, and then on cycle 7 day 1. The receptor was isolated from an adult with an advanced solid tumor such as melanoma, head and neck, liver or kidney cancer. The chain links TRBV9 to TRBJ2-4, with no clear D. Specimen: CD4+ or CD8+ T cells sorted from blood, collected in a trial of the OX40 agonist ivuxolimab. The CDR3 spells CASSIESATNIQYF. CDR3 sequence (DNA): TGTGCCAGCAGCATTGAGAGCGCCACAAACATTCAGTACTTC.